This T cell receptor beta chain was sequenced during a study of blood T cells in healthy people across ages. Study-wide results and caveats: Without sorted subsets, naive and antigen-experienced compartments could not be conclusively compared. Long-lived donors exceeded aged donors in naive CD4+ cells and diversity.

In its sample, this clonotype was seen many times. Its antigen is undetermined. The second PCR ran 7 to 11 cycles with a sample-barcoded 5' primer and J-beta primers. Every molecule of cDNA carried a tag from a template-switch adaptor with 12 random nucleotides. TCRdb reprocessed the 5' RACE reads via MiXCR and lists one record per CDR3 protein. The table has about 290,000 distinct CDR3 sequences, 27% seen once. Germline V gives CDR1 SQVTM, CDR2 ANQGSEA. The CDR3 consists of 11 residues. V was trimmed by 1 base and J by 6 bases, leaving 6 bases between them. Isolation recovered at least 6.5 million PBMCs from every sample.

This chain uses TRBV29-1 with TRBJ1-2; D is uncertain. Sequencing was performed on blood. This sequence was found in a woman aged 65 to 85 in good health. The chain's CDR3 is CSVEVGHGYTF. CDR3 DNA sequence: TGCAGCGTTGAAGTGGGCCATGGCTACACCTTC.